The sample holds a few counts of the clone carrying this T cell receptor (beta chain). This sample is part of a study of T cell responses to AZD1222 COVID-19 vaccine. Sequenced by immunoSEQ multiplex PCR; TCRdb stores in-frame clones only, minus some. Of about 120,000 clones listed, approximately 90% were seen once; the top ten hold 1.1%. This specimen was peripheral blood, taken on day 0 of AZD1222 vaccination. This TCR came from an adult in good health.

The CDR3 region has the DNA TGCAGTGGGGCTGGGCCAGAGGGCTACACCTTC. Its protein product is CSGAGPEGYTF. The chain has TRBV20-1 and TRBJ1-2; D remains ambiguous. The germline gives CDR1 DFQATT, CDR2 SNEGSKA (reference sequence). CDR3 length equals 11 residues. The ends were cut back, 7 bases at V and 8 bases at J, with 14 bases in the middle.